The 23 T cell receptor beta chains below all came from one sample that was sequenced in a study of identical twins listed by TCRdb under 2016. The library was obtained by 5' RACE. TCRdb lists the instrument as Illumina HiSeq 2000. The raw public data were reprocessed by TCRdb itself: fastp quality trimming at Q25, MiXCR clonotype calling, in-frame beta chains only. Every entry covers one CDR3 protein and lists the most common genes and DNA from its rows. Across this sample there are some 560,000 distinct CDR3 sequences, with nearly 10% seen only once. The ten top clones hold 2.5% to 3.5% of the sample. These data are also associated with another study on yellow fever vaccine responses in identical twins.

Sequencing was done on a sample of PBMCs. The receptors were gathered from a woman under 30 in good health.

This rearrangement joins TRBV27 to TRBJ2-3; the match to TRBD1 covers 12 bases. There are 16 residues in the CDR3. Germline lookup yields CDR1 MNHEY and CDR2 SMNVEV (reference sequence). Losses at the gene ends were 5 bases for V and 4 bases for J; bases not matched to a gene: 7. CDR3 sequence (DNA): TGTGCCAGCAGTCCACCCGGGACAGGGGGCGCAGATACGCAGTATTTT. This encodes CASSPPGTGGADTQYF.

This clonotype turned up a few times. The CDR3 region is CASSSTVSPVDEQYF. DNA for the CDR3: TGTGCCAGCAGCTCTACCGTGAGCCCGGTCGACGAGCAGTACTTC. V and J are TRBV7-9 and TRBJ2-7; D gene uncertain. Trimming pared 4 bases from V and 5 bases from J, leaving 18 bases between. Per germline, CDR1 SEHNR and CDR2 FQNEAQ (reference sequence). There are 15 residues in the CDR3.

This clonotype came up many times. This rearrangement joins TRBV11-1 to TRBJ1-1; TRBD1 matches at 7 bases. The CDR3 contains 14 residues. V dropped 3 bases and J dropped 1; count of bases not matched to a gene: 2. The germline V gene has CDR1 SGHAT and CDR2 FQDESV (reference sequence). CDR3 protein: CASSLDRKNTEAFF. In nucleotides, the CDR3 is TGTGCCAGCAGCTTGGACAGGAAGAACACTGAAGCTTTCTTT. The full variable domain, with the rest looked up from reference TRBV11-1 and TRBJ1-1, is EAEVAQSPRYKITEKSQAVAFWCDPISGHATLYWYRQILGQGPELLVQFQDESVVDDSQLPKDRFSAERLKGVDSTLKIQPAELGDSAMYLCASSLDRKNTEAFFGQGTRLTVV.

This clonotype was observed many times. In nucleotides, the CDR3 is TGTGCCAGCAGTTATCGGGGGCGCAATCAGCCCCAGCATTTT. This encodes CASSYRGRNQPQHF. This chain links TRBV6-5 with TRBJ1-5, with D possibly TRBD1 on 6 matching bases. The CDR3 runs 14 residues. Germline V lookup: CDR1 MNHEY, CDR2 SVGAGI. V lost 3 bases to trimming and J lost 2 bases, with 8 bases between them.

The chain is built from TRBV7-9 and TRBJ2-1; 8 bases line up with TRBD1. V lost 5 bases to trimming and J lost 10 bases; unmatched junction nucleotides: 4. The V gene's germline CDR1 is SEHNR and CDR2 FQNEAQ (reference sequence). The CDR3 is 12 residues long. The CDR3 region has the DNA TGTGCCAGCAGCCATCGGACAGGGGAGCAGTTCTTC. Protein sequence: CASSHRTGEQFF.

The chain uses TRBV27 and TRBJ2-7; tentative D call: TRBD2 (5 bases). The CDR3 runs to 14 residues. Germline V CDR1 and CDR2: MNHEY, SMNVEV (reference sequence). The ends were cut back, 4 bases at V and 0 bases at J, with 10 bases in the middle. CDR3 in amino acids: CASSSSWSSYEQYF. Written as DNA, the CDR3 is TGTGCCAGCAGTTCTAGCTGGAGCTCCTACGAGCAGTACTTC.

J is TRBJ2-5 and V is TRBV11-2; D gene ambiguous. The CDR3 totals 17 residues. CDR1 and CDR2 from the germline V gene are SGHAT and FQNNGV. Trimming cost V 5 bases and J 5 bases, with 24 bases left between them. The CDR3 here is CASSPSSGLGRWETQYF. The CDR3 nucleotides read TGTGCCAGCAGCCCCTCTTCGGGCCTGGGCAGGTGGGAGACCCAGTACTTC.

This clonotype was recorded at least ten times. This chain uses TRBV20-1 with TRBJ2-7; D is uncertain. The length of the CDR3 is 12 residues. Per germline, CDR1 DFQATT and CDR2 SNEGSKA (reference sequence). The V and J ends lost 0 bases and 4 bases respectively, with 7 bases between them. Here the CDR3 reads CSARDLGYEQYF. As DNA, the CDR3 is TGCAGTGCTAGAGATCTAGGTTACGAGCAGTACTTC.

This clonotype has a handful of counts. This chain connects TRBV3-1 to TRBJ1-1, with 8 bases that match TRBD1. The V gene's germline CDR1 is LGHDT and CDR2 YNNKEL (reference sequence). The CDR3 contains 17 residues. Trimming at V came to 4 bases and at J to 3 bases, leaving 13 bases not matched to a gene. The DNA for the CDR3 is TGTGCCAGCAGCCTCACGATCGGGACAGGCATATACACTGAAGCTTTCTTT. This translates into CASSLTIGTGIYTEAFF.

This clonotype was seen repeatedly, ten times or more. The rearrangement links TRBV7-2 to TRBJ2-7; 9 bases line up with TRBD2. This CDR3 is built from 14 residues. CDR1 and CDR2 from the germline V gene are SGHTA and FQGNSA. J gave up 3 bases and V 4 bases, and 4 bases lay outside the gene matches. CDR3 bases: TGTGCCAGCAGCTCCAGACTAGCGGACTACGAGCAGTACTTC. This codes for CASSSRLADYEQYF. The full variable domain, its missing parts supplied by reference TRBV7-2 and TRBJ2-7, is GAGVSQSPSNKVTEKGKDVELRCDPISGHTALYWYRQSLGQGLEFLIYFQGNSAPDKSGLPSDRFSAERTGGSVSTLTIQRTQQEDSAVYLCASSSRLADYEQYFGPGTRLTVT.

In this sample, this clonotype turned up many times. The CDR3 sequence is CASSSSYDRAWDGYTF. CDR3 nucleotide sequence: TGTGCCAGCAGCTCGTCATATGACAGGGCTTGGGATGGCTACACCTTC. This chain links TRBV7-9 with TRBJ1-2, with 7 bases aligning to TRBD1. V gave up 4 bases and J gave up 6 bases; unmatched junction bases: 14. Looked up from germline, CDR1 is SEHNR and CDR2 is FQNEAQ (reference sequence). The CDR3 spans 16 residues. Using reference TRBV7-9 and TRBJ1-2 for the parts outside the CDR3, the full variable domain is DTGVSQNPRHKITKRGQNVTFRCDPISEHNRLYWYRQTLGQGPEFLTYFQNEAQLEKSRLLSDRFSAERPKGSFSTLEIQRTEQGDSAMYLCASSSSYDRAWDGYTFGSGTRLTVV.

This clonotype was counted ten times or more. The rearrangement uses TRBV20-1 and TRBJ2-5, with 7 bases matching TRBD1. CDR1 and CDR2 (germline): DFQATT, SNEGSKA (reference sequence). The CDR3 runs to 15 residues. The junction had 8 bases not matched to a gene; V was cut back by 3 bases and J by 1 base. This chain's CDR3 is CSARGEGTAQETQYF. CDR3 coding DNA: TGCAGTGCTAGGGGGGAAGGGACAGCCCAAGAGACCCAGTACTTC.

This clonotype was seen at least ten times. The V gene is TRBV2, the J gene TRBJ2-7; tentative D call: TRBD2 (6 bases). V was shortened by 1 base and J by 3 bases, with 16 bases between the two germline ends. This CDR3 comprises 16 residues. The V gene's germline CDR1 is SNHLY and CDR2 FYNNEI. The CDR3 DNA is TGTGCCAGCAGTGAAGGGGAGGCAAACGGACTCTACGAGCAGTACTTC. Protein product: CASSEGEANGLYEQYF.

This clonotype was observed at least ten times. This chain connects TRBV7-9 to TRBJ2-3; a weak D match, TRBD2 (6 bases). This CDR3 is built from 17 residues. The ends were cut back, 3 bases at V and 3 bases at J, with 19 bases in the middle. Germline-derived CDR1 and CDR2 are SEHNR and FQNEAQ (reference sequence). The CDR3 DNA sequence: TGTGCCAGCAGCTTCCACCGAGGGCTCGGAGGGACAGATACGCAGTATTTT. Its protein is CASSFHRGLGGTDTQYF.

This clonotype was seen ten or more times. The J gene is TRBJ2-1, the V gene TRBV20-1; D is possibly TRBD2 (5 bases). This CDR3 region has 12 residues. Trimming removed 6 bases at V and 5 bases at J, with 11 bases between. Germline CDR1 is DFQATT and CDR2 is SNEGSKA (reference sequence). CDR3 loop: CSAEDFDNEQFF. The CDR3 DNA is TGCAGTGCGGAGGACTTCGACAATGAGCAGTTCTTC.

This clonotype was observed many times. The chain recombines TRBV20-1 with TRBJ2-2; TRBD1 is a possible D gene (6 bases). Per germline, CDR1 DFQATT and CDR2 SNEGSKA (reference sequence). Between the trimmed V and J ends, which lost 5 bases and 2 bases, there was a span of 15 bases. The CDR3 contains 15 residues. The CDR3 nucleotides read TGCAGTGCTGGAATGACAGGAAAAAACACCGGGGAGCTGTTTTTT. It codes for CSAGMTGKNTGELFF.

This clonotype was detected a few times. The CDR3 protein is CASSLDGRGTQYF. CDR3 DNA sequence: TGCGCCAGCAGCTTGGACGGCAGGGGGACCCAGTACTTC. This chain connects TRBV5-1 to TRBJ2-5; weak D call: TRBD1 (6 bases). The CDR3 is 13 residues long. Deletions cut 0 bases from V and 7 bases from J, with 10 bases between. Germline V gene lookup returns CDR1 SGHRS and CDR2 YFSETQ.

The chain links TRBV20-1 to TRBJ2-1; 9 bases fit TRBD2. Germline V gene lookup returns CDR1 DFQATT and CDR2 SNEGSKA (reference sequence). Trimming took 6 bases from V and 0 from J; bases not matched to a gene: 9. This CDR3 spans 16 amino acids. CDR3 nucleotides: TGCAGTGCAAGGCATTTAGCGGGGGACTCCTACAATGAGCAGTTCTTC. Its translation is CSARHLAGDSYNEQFF.

This clonotype showed up just a few times. Relative to the germline gene, one junction end is altered; a read error may explain this. This rearrangement joins TRBV3-1 to TRBJ2-7, with 8 nucleotides matching TRBD1. The germline V gene encodes CDR1 LGHDT and CDR2 YNNKEL (reference sequence). This CDR3 spans 14 amino acids. The CDR3, as DNA: TGTGCCAGCAGCCAAGTTGCTGGGACAGGCGAGCATTACTTC. This sequence encodes CASSQVAGTGEHYF.

The rearrangement uses TRBV20-1 and TRBJ2-1, with D tentatively TRBD2 (5 bases). This CDR3 is 16 amino acids long. CDR1 is DFQATT, CDR2 SNEGSKA, per germline (reference sequence). The germline V and J ends were trimmed by 0 bases and 5 bases, with 17 bases remaining between them. The CDR3 DNA follows: TGCAGTGCTAGAGATCGGTCCAGGACTTGGGACAATGAGCAGTTCTTC. Its translation is CSARDRSRTWDNEQFF.

This clonotype has just a few counts. The chain combines TRBV20-1 with TRBJ2-1, with a tentative D call TRBD2 (6 bases). CDR1 is DFQATT and CDR2 is SNEGSKA in the germline V gene (reference sequence). Trimming cost V 6 bases and J 7 bases, with 22 bases left between them. The CDR3 sequence is 15 residues long. DNA for the CDR3: TGCAGTGCCACGAAACGGGACTCCCTAAGGAATGAGCAGTTCTTC. Its translation: CSATKRDSLRNEQFF.

This clonotype was found a few times. This chain links TRBV7-9 with TRBJ2-3, with D unclear. V lost 5 bases and J lost 0, with 12 bases in between. The V gene's germline CDR1 is SEHNR and CDR2 FQNEAQ (reference sequence). The CDR3 is 15 amino acids. DNA for the CDR3: TGTGCCAGCAGCCCGGCCGTTCCTAGCACAGATACGCAGTATTTT. Protein product: CASSPAVPSTDTQYF.

The chain is built from TRBV12-3 or TRBV12-4 and TRBJ1-2; D not certain. V lost 0 bases and J lost 6, with 5 bases in between. The CDR3 loop spans 12 amino acids. The CDR3: CASSLAFHGYTF. The CDR3 coding sequence is TGTGCCAGCAGTTTAGCCTTCCATGGCTACACCTTC.